This T cell receptor beta chain emerged from a study of graft-versus-host responses after intestinal transplantation. Study context: Transplant types were multivisceral, liver-intestinal, or isolated intestinal. Study-wide findings and caveats: There was an association between peak levels of circulating GvH clones and early post-transplant HvG declines. Recipient marrow harbored GvH clones, some of which surfaced first in ileum or blood.

The assay was immunoSEQ multiplex PCR, and TCRdb's table has in-frame clones only and misses some. The sample yields about 90,000 clones, about 93% seen once. Worth noting for this clone: Antigen unknown.

This clonotype was obtained from a human donor who was the organ donor for an intestinal transplant. Sample: unstimulated CD8+ T cells sorted from spleen or lymph node cells, taken before transplant.

CDR3 amino acids: CASTRPGLPLSEQFF. In DNA, the CDR3 is TGTGCCAGTACCCGGCCGGGACTCCCTCTCAGTGAGCAGTTCTTC. The gene calls are TRBV19 and TRBJ2-1; D perhaps matches TRBD2 (6 bases). CDR3 length: 15 residues. V lost 7 bases, J lost 9 bases, and 22 bases lay in between. Germline V gene sequence: CDR1 LNHDA, CDR2 SQIVND (reference sequence).